This note documents a single TCR beta chain sequence. This sample was included in a study of blood T cell repertoires in COVID-19. Original analysis: Reference gene primer amplification yielded estimated nucleated cell counts. Assay used: immunoSEQ multiplex PCR; TCRdb lists only in-frame clones, some missing. The DNA was the basis for D and trimming; V, J and clone size are from that table. The table lists 210,000 or so clones, around 80% of them singletons. This TCR derives from a man aged 45 to 65 who had recovered from COVID-19. Sequencing used peripheral blood.

CDR3 DNA: TGTGCCAGCAGCCAACATACCGGGACAGGAGAAGAGACCCAGTACTTC. It specifies CASSQHTGTGEETQYF. The chain couples TRBV7-2 to TRBJ2-5; 8 bases map to TRBD1. With V trimmed by 5 bases and J by 3 bases, 11 bases remained unmatched. Germline V gene lookup returns CDR1 SGHTA and CDR2 FQGNSA. The CDR3 has 16 residues.